Below are 7 T cell receptor beta chains sequenced from a single sample in a study of blood T cell repertoires in COVID-19. The data were produced by immunoSEQ multiplex PCR, yet TCRdb's version contains in-frame clones alone and is incomplete. The data contain about 380,000 clones, less than 85% of them seen just once; the ten biggest clones take up around 3.4%. Sample: peripheral blood. The receptors stem from a woman aged 18-29 years with acute or convalescent COVID-19.

Comments on this clone: Different DNA sequences within this sample yield the same CDR3. This chain links TRBV19 with TRBJ2-3; TRBD2 matches at 7 bases. The CDR3 consists of 15 residues. Germline CDR1 and CDR2: LNHDA and SQIVND (reference sequence). Germline trimming cut 3 bases from V and 1 base from J; bases unmatched to any gene: 4. This chain's CDR3 is CASSIAGGGTDTQYF. CDR3 coding DNA: TGTGCCAGTAGTATTGCTGGGGGGGGCACAGATACGCAGTATTTT.

A few counts support this clone. This chain joins TRBV6-5 and TRBJ1-6, with a weak D call TRBD1 (6 bases). The germline CDR1 and CDR2 sequences are MNHEY and SVGAGI. V was shortened by 7 bases and J by 10 bases, with 17 bases between the two germline ends. CDR3 length: 14 amino acids. CDR3 in DNA: TGTGCCAGCACCGAAGGGGGATACGGGTCACCCCTCCACTTT. It translates to CASTEGGYGSPLHF.

CDR3 region: CAWSGDSQETQYF. Here the CDR3 DNA reads TGTGCCTGGAGCGGGGACAGTCAAGAGACCCAGTACTTC. The chain employs TRBV30 and TRBJ2-5; 7 bases agree with TRBD1. This CDR3 comprises 13 residues. Germline V lookup: CDR1 GTSNPN, CDR2 SVGIG (reference sequence). V lost 3 bases and J lost 2; bases outside the gene matches: 3.

Many counts were recorded for this clone. The chain uses TRBV2 and TRBJ1-2; D ambiguous. The CDR3 contains 11 residues. Germline-derived CDR1 and CDR2 are SNHLY and FYNNEI. V was pared by 6 bases and J by 4 bases, with 6 bases between. The CDR3 DNA is TGTGCCAGCAGGGAGAGCTATGGCTACACCTTC. Residues: CASRESYGYTF.

This clone was seen once. The chain combines TRBV15 with TRBJ1-4; D is ambiguous. Germline V gene data show CDR1 as LNHNV and CDR2 as YYDKDF (reference sequence). The CDR3 covers 12 residues. V dropped 3 bases and J dropped 5 bases, with 4 bases sitting between them. This CDR3 reads CATSSINEKLFF. For the CDR3, the DNA is TGTGCCACCAGCAGTATAAATGAAAAACTGTTTTTT.

This chain connects TRBV3-1 (or the pseudogene TRBV3-2) to TRBJ2-5, with a weak D call TRBD2 (5 bases). CDR3 length equals 12 residues. CDR1 and CDR2 from the germline V gene are LGHDT and YNNKEL (reference sequence). Trimming removed 2 bases from V and 5 bases from J, with 6 bases in between. CDR3 amino acids: CASSQTRETQYF. In DNA form, the CDR3 reads TGTGCCAGCAGCCAAACTAGGGAGACCCAGTACTTC.

The chain employs TRBV4-2 and TRBJ2-7, with 8 bases fitting TRBD1. CDR3 length equals 16 residues. The ends lost 5 bases at V and 0 bases at J; junction bases unmatched: 9. The V gene's germline CDR1 is LGHNA and CDR2 YNFKEQ. CDR3 in DNA: TGTGCCAGCAGCGGGTGGACAGGGAAGTCCTCCTACGAGCAGTACTTC. Its translation is CASSGWTGKSSYEQYF.